The clone carrying this T cell receptor (beta chain) was counted many times. Its specificity is not known. The data were obtained in a study of read filtering for tumor transcriptome and immune sequencing. Study information: Revised staging placed fewer than ten patients in R-ISS I, about 17 in II, 6 or 7 in III. Whole-study results and caveats: Dropping single-read clonotypes raised IR-seq and RNA-seq shared-clonotype correlation.

From 300 to 450 ng of RNA, a library with molecular barcoded alpha/delta and beta/gamma adaptors was made. One entry per CDR3 protein results from TCRdb running MiXCR on the reads. The data hold about 46,000 distinct CDR3 sequences, with around 21% observed a single time. The germline CDR1 and CDR2 sequences are LNHDA and SQIVND (reference sequence). The length of the CDR3 is 16 residues. The junction had 8 bases not matched to a gene; V was cut back by 5 bases and J by 6 bases. The sequence was collected from a donor aged 40 or older with multiple myeloma. Sequencing input: a population of CD138-negative cells sorted from bone marrow. The chain links TRBV19 to TRBJ2-1, with 12 bases aligning to TRBD2. CDR3 bases: TGTGCCAGTAGTGGCACTAGCGGGAGGCTTGGCAATGAGCAGTTCTTC. The encoded protein is CASSGTSGRLGNEQFF.